The 17 T cell receptor beta chains presented below share a single source sample, sequenced in a study of blood T cell repertoires in COVID-19. Data came from immunoSEQ multiplex PCR; TCRdb stores just in-frame clones and leaves some out. The data show approximately 400,000 clones, more than 70% seen once. What was sequenced was PBMCs or T cells enriched from blood (not recorded which). These receptors all stem from a woman younger than 30 who had recovered from COVID-19.

CDR3 nucleotides: TGTGCCATCAGGGGAGATTTGGGTGAAAAACTGTTTTTT. Protein product: CAIRGDLGEKLFF. V usage is TRBV10-3 and J usage is TRBJ1-4; no definite D call. The germline V gene encodes CDR1 ENHRY and CDR2 SYGVKD. V was clipped by 6 bases and J by 7 bases, with 12 bases between them. This CDR3 has 13 amino acids.

This chain uses TRBV5-1 with TRBJ1-2, with D perhaps matching TRBD1 (6 bases). The CDR3 sequence is 16 residues long. V lost 5 bases and J 10 bases, leaving 27 bases between the germline ends. The germline V gene has CDR1 SGHRS and CDR2 YFSETQ. CDR3 amino acids: CASRVIPRQDRDDYTF. Written as DNA, the CDR3 is TGCGCCAGCAGAGTCATTCCCCGACAGGATAGGGATGACTACACCTTC.

The rearrangement links TRBV20-1 to TRBJ1-2; D is possibly TRBD1 (5 bases). The CDR3 spans 11 residues. V shed 6 bases and J shed 6 bases, with 11 bases lying between them. CDR1 is DFQATT, CDR2 SNEGSKA, per germline (reference sequence). In DNA form, the CDR3 reads TGCAGTGCCCGAATAGGGGATGGCTACACCTTC. It is translated as CSARIGDGYTF.

The rearrangement uses TRBV7-9 and TRBJ2-5; 10 bases map to TRBD1. The CDR3 consists of 14 residues. V lost 5 bases, J lost 5 bases, and 5 bases stayed unmatched. Per germline, CDR1 SEHNR and CDR2 FQNEAQ (reference sequence). The CDR3 coding sequence is TGTGCCAGCAGCGCCAGGACAGGGGGGGAGACCCAGTACTTC. It codes for CASSARTGGETQYF.

The genes are TRBV29-1 and TRBJ2-2; 10 positions agree with TRBD2. Trimming removed 5 bases from V and 0 bases from J; junction bases left unmatched: 3. CDR3 length: 15 amino acids. Germline values: CDR1 SQVTM, CDR2 ANQGSEA. In DNA, the CDR3 is TGCAGCGTTTTTAGCGGGGGGACGAACACCGGGGAGCTGTTTTTT. This translates into CSVFSGGTNTGELFF.

This rearrangement joins TRBV10-1 to TRBJ1-1; possibly TRBD1 for D (6 bases). The germline V gene encodes CDR1 WNHNN and CDR2 SYGVQD (reference sequence). CDR3 length: 12 amino acids. Trimming left V 4 bases short and J 10 bases short, with 13 bases between. DNA of the CDR3: TGCGCCAGCAGTGGACAGGCCTCTGGAGCTTTCTTT. Amino acid sequence: CASSGQASGAFF.

The chain employs TRBV9 and TRBJ2-5, with TRBD2 matching over 8 bases. The CDR3 contains 17 residues. CDR1 is SGDLS and CDR2 is YYNGEE in the germline V gene. With V trimmed by 0 bases and J by 1 base, 8 bases remained unmatched. Here the CDR3 reads CASSVGLAGGSQETQYF. The CDR3 nucleotides are TGTGCCAGCAGCGTAGGTCTAGCGGGTGGTTCCCAAGAGACCCAGTACTTC.

This chain connects TRBV7-9 to TRBJ1-2, with D possibly TRBD1 on 5 matching bases. The CDR3 contains 13 residues. Trimming pared 4 bases from V and 7 bases from J, leaving 13 bases between. Germline CDR1 SEHNR, CDR2 FQNEAQ (reference sequence). For the CDR3, the DNA is TGTGCCAGCAGCTGGGGACGGGGAGGTGGCTACACCTTC. It is translated as CASSWGRGGGYTF.

This chain joins TRBV7-6 and TRBJ1-3; the match to TRBD1 covers 8 bases. Germline V gene lookup returns CDR1 SGHVS and CDR2 FNYEAQ. This CDR3 is 18 amino acids long. J gave up 2 bases and V 2 bases, and 11 bases lay outside the gene matches. CDR3 sequence: CASSLSAGGTPTGNTIYF. CDR3 coding DNA: TGTGCCAGCAGCTTATCGGCAGGGGGCACCCCCACTGGAAACACCATATATTTT.

Only a few counts were recorded for this clone. The chain combines TRBV19 with TRBJ1-4; D is unclear. V dropped 8 bases and J dropped 3 bases, with 13 bases sitting between them. The CDR3 spans 14 residues. Germline assignment: CDR1 LNHDA and CDR2 SQIVND (reference sequence). The CDR3, as DNA: TGTGCCAGTGGAGGCGGGAGGGCTAATGAAAAACTGTTTTTT. It specifies CASGGGRANEKLFF.

J is TRBJ1-1 and V is TRBV5-4; 8 bases map to TRBD1. The CDR3 runs 13 residues. V was clipped by 2 bases and J by 9 bases; unmatched bases: 6. CDR1 and CDR2 (germline): SGHNT, YYREEE (reference sequence). The CDR3 DNA reads as TGTGCCAGCAGCTTCGGGACAGGTAACAAAGCTTTCTTT. Translating gives CASSFGTGNKAFF.

This chain links TRBV7-2 with TRBJ1-5; 8 nucleotides align to TRBD1. Germline-derived CDR1 and CDR2 are SGHTA and FQGNSA. Trimming took 4 bases from V and 6 from J; bases not matched to a gene: 8. CDR3 length equals 15 residues. The CDR3 region is CASSSRTGQSQPQHF. CDR3 in DNA: TGTGCCAGCAGCTCCCGGACAGGGCAGAGTCAGCCCCAGCATTTT.

This chain links TRBV25-1 with TRBJ2-1; tentatively, D is TRBD2 (7 bases). The CDR3 runs to 16 residues. V was clipped by 3 bases and J by 2 bases, with 14 bases between them. The germline V gene has CDR1 MGHDK and CDR2 SYGVNS. CDR3 nucleotide sequence: TGTGCCAGCAGTGACCTAGGGGGGGCGACCTACAATGAGCAGTTCTTC. Encoded protein: CASSDLGGATYNEQFF. Drawing the rest from reference TRBV25-1 and TRBJ2-1, the complete variable domain is EADIYQTPRYLVIGTGKKITLECSQTMGHDKMYWYQQDPGMELHLIHYSYGVNSTEKGDLSSESTVSRIRTEHFPLTLESARPSHTSQYLCASSDLGGATYNEQFFGPGTRLTVL.

The chain links TRBV30 to TRBJ2-7; 8 bases map to TRBD1. Trimming at V came to 7 bases and at J to 2 bases, leaving 4 bases not matched to a gene. This CDR3 comprises 12 residues. Germline V gene sequence: CDR1 GTSNPN, CDR2 SVGIG (reference sequence). The CDR3 sequence: CASDRAAYEQYF. The CDR3 nucleotides are TGTGCCTCGGACAGGGCTGCCTACGAGCAGTACTTC.

The J gene is TRBJ1-5, the V gene TRBV27, with D possibly TRBD1 on 5 matching bases. CDR3 size: 15 residues. V lost 1 base and J lost 6, with 13 bases in between. Germline CDR1 reads MNHEY; CDR2 reads SMNVEV (reference sequence). DNA of the CDR3: TGTGCCAGCAGTTTATTCGCGGCAGGGCCTCAGCCCCAGCATTTT. Amino acids: CASSLFAAGPQPQHF.

The chain has TRBV6-5 and TRBJ2-7; 7 bases agree with TRBD2. This CDR3 has 14 residues. After removal of 7 bases from V and 0 bases from J, the junction contained 6 bases not matched to a gene. Per germline, CDR1 MNHEY and CDR2 SVGAGI. The CDR3 region has the DNA TGTGCCAGCACCCAAGCGGGGATCTCCTACGAGCAGTACTTC. It encodes CASTQAGISYEQYF.

The chain couples TRBV30 to TRBJ1-2, with D tentatively TRBD1 (5 bases). Trimming removed 2 bases from V and 0 bases from J, with 10 bases in between. CDR1 GTSNPN and CDR2 SVGIG come from the germline V gene (reference sequence). The CDR3 is 14 amino acids. The DNA of the CDR3 is TGTGCCTGGAGTACCCAGGGATCTAACTATGGCTACACCTTC. Translating it yields CAWSTQGSNYGYTF.